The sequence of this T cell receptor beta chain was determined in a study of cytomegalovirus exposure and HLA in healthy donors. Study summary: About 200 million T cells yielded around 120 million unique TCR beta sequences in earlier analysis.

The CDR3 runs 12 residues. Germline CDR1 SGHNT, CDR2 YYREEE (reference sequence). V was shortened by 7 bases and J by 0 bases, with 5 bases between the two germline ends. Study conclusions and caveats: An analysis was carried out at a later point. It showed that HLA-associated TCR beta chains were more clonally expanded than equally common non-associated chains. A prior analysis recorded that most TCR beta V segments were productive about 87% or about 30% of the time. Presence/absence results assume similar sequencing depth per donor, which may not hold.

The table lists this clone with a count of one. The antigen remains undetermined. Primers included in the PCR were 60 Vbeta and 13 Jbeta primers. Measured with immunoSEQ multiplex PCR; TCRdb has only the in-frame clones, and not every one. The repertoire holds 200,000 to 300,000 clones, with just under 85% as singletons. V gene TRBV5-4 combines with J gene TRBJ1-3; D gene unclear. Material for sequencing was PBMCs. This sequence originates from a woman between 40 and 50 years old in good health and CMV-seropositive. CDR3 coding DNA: TGTGCCAGCTCCCACTCTGGAAACACCATATATTTT. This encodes CASSHSGNTIYF.